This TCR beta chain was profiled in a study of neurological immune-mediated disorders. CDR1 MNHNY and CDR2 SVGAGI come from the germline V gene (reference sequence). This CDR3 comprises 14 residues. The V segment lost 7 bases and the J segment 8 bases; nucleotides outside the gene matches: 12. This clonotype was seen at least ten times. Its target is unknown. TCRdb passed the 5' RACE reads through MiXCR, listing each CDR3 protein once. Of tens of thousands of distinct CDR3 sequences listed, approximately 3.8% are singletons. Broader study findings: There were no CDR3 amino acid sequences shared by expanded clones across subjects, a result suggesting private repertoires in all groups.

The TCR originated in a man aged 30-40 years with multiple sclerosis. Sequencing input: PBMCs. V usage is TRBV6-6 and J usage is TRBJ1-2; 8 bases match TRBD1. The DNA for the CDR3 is TGTGCCAGCATCGCGACGACAGGGGTCGTAGGCTACACCTTC. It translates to CASIATTGVVGYTF.